This T cell receptor (beta chain) appears in the sequencing data of a study of pediatric ulcerative colitis. Findings and limits, study-wide: Compared with controls, ulcerative colitis showed greater blood-rectum clone sharing.

Control subjects, colonoscoped for suspected IBD, had macroscopically and histologically normal endoscopy. Colonoscopy and blood draw happened at the same time. Comment on this clone: Its cognate antigen is unknown.

CDR1 and CDR2 (germline): ENHRY, SYGVKD. With V trimmed by 3 bases and J by 1 base, 4 bases remained unmatched. The CDR3 length is 16 residues. The survey-level immunoSEQ assay was used. Sequenced by immunoSEQ multiplex PCR; TCRdb stores in-frame clones only, minus some. The sample includes more than 45,000 clones, 75% to 90% of them seen just once. Sequencing was done on a sample of blood. The chain uses TRBV10-3 and TRBJ2-7; 12 bases are shared with TRBD2. The source of this sequence is a boy aged 5-17 years who was a control in a study of pediatric ulcerative colitis. The CDR3 nucleotides read TGTGCCATCAGTGATGGACTAGCGGGGCAATCCTACGAGCAGTACTTC. Its translation is CAISDGLAGQSYEQYF.